This entry concerns a single TCR beta chain. The antigen remains undetermined. Treatment: oral pan-JAK inhibitor, 5-10 mg twice daily. Sorting from PBMCs produced CD4+ and CD8+ T cells. These data are taken from a study of CD8+ T cells in alopecia areata. Across the study: Patients received oral tofacitinib, 5 to 10 mg twice daily, for moderate-to-severe alopecia areata. General study findings and limits: A single nonresponder leaves the baseline CD8+ expansion link to response uncertain.

Per the germline V gene, CDR1 is MNHEY and CDR2 is SMNVEV (reference sequence). CDR3 length: 13 residues. Trimming removed 2 bases from V and 3 bases from J, with 7 bases in between. RNA was extracted and reverse transcribed into cDNA as the sequencing template. The data were produced by immunoSEQ multiplex PCR, yet TCRdb's version contains in-frame clones alone and is incomplete. The sample has under 350,000 clones; over 45% are singletons. The TCR was taken from a human donor with alopecia areata. The sample consisted of CD4+ T cells sorted from blood, taken at week 24, from a patient treated with tofacitinib. The J gene is TRBJ1-2, the V gene TRBV27; no firm D call. The CDR3 coding sequence is TGTGCCAGCAGTTTAGGATACCACTATGGCTACACCTTC. Its protein is CASSLGYHYGYTF.